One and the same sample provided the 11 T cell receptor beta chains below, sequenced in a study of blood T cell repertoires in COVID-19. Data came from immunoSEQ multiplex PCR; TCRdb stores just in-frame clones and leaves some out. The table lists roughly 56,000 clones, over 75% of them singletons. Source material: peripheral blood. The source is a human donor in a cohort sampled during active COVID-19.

CDR3 sequence reads: CASSQETSGIPDTQYF. CDR3 nucleotides: TGTGCCAGCAGCCAAGAGACTAGCGGGATCCCAGATACGCAGTATTTT. The chain links TRBV4-2 to TRBJ2-3; 11 bases agree with TRBD2. Losses at the gene ends were 0 bases for V and 4 bases for J; bases not matched to a gene: 3. Germline CDR1 reads LGHNA; CDR2 reads YNFKEQ. The CDR3 loop spans 16 amino acids.

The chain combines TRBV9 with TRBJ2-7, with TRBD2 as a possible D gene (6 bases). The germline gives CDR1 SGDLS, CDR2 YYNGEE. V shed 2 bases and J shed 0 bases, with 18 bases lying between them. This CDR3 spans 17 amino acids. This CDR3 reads CASSVSAGTGVSYEQYF. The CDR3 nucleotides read TGTGCCAGCAGCGTGTCGGCCGGGACTGGGGTCTCCTACGAGCAGTACTTC.

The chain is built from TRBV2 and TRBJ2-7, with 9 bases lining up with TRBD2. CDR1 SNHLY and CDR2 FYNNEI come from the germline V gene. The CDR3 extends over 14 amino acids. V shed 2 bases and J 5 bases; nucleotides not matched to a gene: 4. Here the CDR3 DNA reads TGTGCCAGCAGTGAATTCCCTAGCGGGGACGAGCAGTACTTC. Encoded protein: CASSEFPSGDEQYF. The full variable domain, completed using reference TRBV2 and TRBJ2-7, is EPEVTQTPSHQVTQMGQEVILRCVPISNHLYFYWYRQILGQKVEFLVSFYNNEISEKSEIFDDQFSVERPDGSNFTLKIRSTKLEDSAMYFCASSEFPSGDEQYFGPGTRLTVT.

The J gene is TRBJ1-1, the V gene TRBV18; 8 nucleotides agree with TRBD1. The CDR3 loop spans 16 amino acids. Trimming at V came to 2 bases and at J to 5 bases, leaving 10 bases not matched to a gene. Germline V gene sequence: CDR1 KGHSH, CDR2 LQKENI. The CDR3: CASSPNLGQAATEAFF. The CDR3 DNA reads TGTGCCAGCTCACCAAACCTGGGACAGGCTGCGACTGAAGCTTTCTTT.

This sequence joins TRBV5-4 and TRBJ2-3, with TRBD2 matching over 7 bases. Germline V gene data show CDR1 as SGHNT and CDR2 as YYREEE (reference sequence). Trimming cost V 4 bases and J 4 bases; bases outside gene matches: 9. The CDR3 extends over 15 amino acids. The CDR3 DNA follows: TGTGCCAGCAGCCCCGGACTAGTCGGTGCAGATACGCAGTATTTT. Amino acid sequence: CASSPGLVGADTQYF.

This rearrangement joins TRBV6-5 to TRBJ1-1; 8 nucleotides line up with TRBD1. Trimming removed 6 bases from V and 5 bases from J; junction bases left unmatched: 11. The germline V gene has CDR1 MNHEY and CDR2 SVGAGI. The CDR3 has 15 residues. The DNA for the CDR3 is TGTGCCAGCAGCCCCGTGGACACAGGGGGTACTGAAGCTTTCTTT. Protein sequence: CASSPVDTGGTEAFF.

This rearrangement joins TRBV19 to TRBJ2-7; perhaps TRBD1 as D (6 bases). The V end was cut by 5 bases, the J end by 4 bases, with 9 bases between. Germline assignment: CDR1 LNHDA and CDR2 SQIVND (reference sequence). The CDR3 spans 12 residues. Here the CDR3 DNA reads TGTGCCAGTAGTGCACAGGGTTACGAGCAGTACTTC. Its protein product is CASSAQGYEQYF.

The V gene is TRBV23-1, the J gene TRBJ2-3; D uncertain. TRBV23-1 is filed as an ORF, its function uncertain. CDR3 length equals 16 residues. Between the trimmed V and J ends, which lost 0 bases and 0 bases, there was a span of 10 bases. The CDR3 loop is CASSQSEANSTDTQYF. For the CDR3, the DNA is TGCGCCAGCAGTCAATCAGAGGCCAACAGCACAGATACGCAGTATTTT.

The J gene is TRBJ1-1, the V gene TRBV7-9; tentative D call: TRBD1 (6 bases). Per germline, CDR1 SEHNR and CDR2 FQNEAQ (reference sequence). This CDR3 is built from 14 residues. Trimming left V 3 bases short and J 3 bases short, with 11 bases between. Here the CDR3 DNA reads TGTGCCAGCAGCTTCAGGGGAGCGGACACTGAAGCTTTCTTT. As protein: CASSFRGADTEAFF.

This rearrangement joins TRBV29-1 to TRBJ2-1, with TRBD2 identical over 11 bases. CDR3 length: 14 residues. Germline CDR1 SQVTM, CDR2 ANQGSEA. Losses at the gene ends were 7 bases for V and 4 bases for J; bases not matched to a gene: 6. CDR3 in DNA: TGCAGCGCCCTTAGGACTAGCGGGTACAATGAGCAGTTCTTC. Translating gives CSALRTSGYNEQFF.

The CDR3, as DNA: TGCAGTGCTGGCGGAGAGACCCAGTACTTC. Translation: CSAGGETQYF. This sequence joins TRBV20-1 and TRBJ2-5; D unresolved. Germline lookup yields CDR1 DFQATT and CDR2 SNEGSKA (reference sequence). The V and J ends lost 5 bases and 4 bases respectively, with 5 bases between them. This CDR3 region has 10 residues.